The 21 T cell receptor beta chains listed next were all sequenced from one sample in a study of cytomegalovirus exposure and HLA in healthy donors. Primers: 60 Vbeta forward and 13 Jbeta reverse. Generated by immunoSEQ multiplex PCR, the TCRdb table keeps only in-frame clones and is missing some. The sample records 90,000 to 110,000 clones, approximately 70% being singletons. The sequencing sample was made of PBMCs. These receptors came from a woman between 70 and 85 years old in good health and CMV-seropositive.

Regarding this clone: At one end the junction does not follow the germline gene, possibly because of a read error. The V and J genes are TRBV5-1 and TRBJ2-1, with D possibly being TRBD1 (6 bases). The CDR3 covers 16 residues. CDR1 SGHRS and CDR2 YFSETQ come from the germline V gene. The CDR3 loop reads CASRLGTSSSYNEQFF. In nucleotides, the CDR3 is TGCGCCAGCAGATTGGGGACATCGAGCTCCTACAATGAGCAGTTCTTC.

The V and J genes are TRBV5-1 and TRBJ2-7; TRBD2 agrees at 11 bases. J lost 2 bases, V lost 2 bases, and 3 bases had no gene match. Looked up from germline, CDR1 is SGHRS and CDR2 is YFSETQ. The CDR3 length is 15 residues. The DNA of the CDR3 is TGCGCCAGCAGCTTCAATAGCGGGGGGGCCTACGAGCAGTACTTC. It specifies CASSFNSGGAYEQYF.

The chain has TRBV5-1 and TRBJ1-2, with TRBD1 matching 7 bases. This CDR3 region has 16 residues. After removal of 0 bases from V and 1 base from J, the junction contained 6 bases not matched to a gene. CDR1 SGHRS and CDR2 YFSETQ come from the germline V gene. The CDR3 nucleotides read TGCGCCAGCAGCTTGGACGGGACAGATTATAACTATGGCTACACCTTC. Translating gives CASSLDGTDYNYGYTF. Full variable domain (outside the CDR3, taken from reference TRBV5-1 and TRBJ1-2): KAGVTQTPRYLIKTRGQQVTLSCSPISGHRSVSWYQQTPGQGLQFLFEYFSETQRNKGNFPGRFSGRQFSNSRSEMNVSTLELGDSALYLCASSLDGTDYNYGYTFGSGTRLTVV.

In DNA, the CDR3 is TGCGCCAGCAGCTTGGCGTCTAGCAGGAACACCGGGGAGCTGTTTTTT. Residues: CASSLASSRNTGELFF. This chain links TRBV5-1 with TRBJ2-2, with a possible D match to TRBD2 (5 bases). Germline loops: CDR1 SGHRS, CDR2 YFSETQ. Trimming took off 0 bases at V and 1 base at J, with 10 bases between the two ends. This CDR3 has 16 amino acids.

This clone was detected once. The CDR3 coding sequence is TGTGCCAGCAGTGAAGGAAGGGGACACGCGGATTTAAGCAATCAGCCCCAGCATTTT. Its translation is CASSEGRGHADLSNQPQHF. The chain carries TRBV2 and TRBJ1-5, with D possibly being TRBD1 (6 bases). V lost 1 base to trimming and J lost 1 base, with 20 bases between them. This CDR3 is built from 19 residues. Per germline, CDR1 SNHLY and CDR2 FYNNEI.

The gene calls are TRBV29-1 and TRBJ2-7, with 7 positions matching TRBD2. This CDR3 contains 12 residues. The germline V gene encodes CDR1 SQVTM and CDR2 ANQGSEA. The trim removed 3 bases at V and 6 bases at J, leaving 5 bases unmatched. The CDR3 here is CSVDPGGREQYF. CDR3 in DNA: TGCAGCGTTGATCCGGGGGGACGCGAGCAGTACTTC.

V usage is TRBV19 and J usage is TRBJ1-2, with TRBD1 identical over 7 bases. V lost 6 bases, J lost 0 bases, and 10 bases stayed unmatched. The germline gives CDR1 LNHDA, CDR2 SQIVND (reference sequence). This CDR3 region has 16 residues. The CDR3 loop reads CASSPIRDSANYGYTF. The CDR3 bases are TGTGCCAGTAGCCCAATTCGGGACAGCGCTAACTATGGCTACACCTTC.

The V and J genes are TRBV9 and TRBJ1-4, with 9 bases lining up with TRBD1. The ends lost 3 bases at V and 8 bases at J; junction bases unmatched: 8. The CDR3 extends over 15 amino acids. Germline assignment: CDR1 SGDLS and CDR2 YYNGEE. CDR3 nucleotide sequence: TGTGCCAGCAGCGCGCGGACAGGGGTCGGGGAAAAACTGTTTTTT. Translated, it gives CASSARTGVGEKLFF. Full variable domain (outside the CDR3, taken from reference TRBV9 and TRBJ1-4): DSGVTQTPKHLITATGQRVTLRCSPRSGDLSVYWYQQSLDQGLQFLIQYYNGEERAKGNILERFSAQQFPDLHSELNLSSLELGDSALYFCASSARTGVGEKLFFGSGTQLSVL.

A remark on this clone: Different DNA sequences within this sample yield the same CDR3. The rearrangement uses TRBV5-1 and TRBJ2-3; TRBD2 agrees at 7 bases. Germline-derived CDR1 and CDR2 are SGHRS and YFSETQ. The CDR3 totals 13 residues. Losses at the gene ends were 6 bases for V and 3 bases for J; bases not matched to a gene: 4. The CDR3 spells CASNTGGTDTQYF. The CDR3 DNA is TGCGCCAGCAACACCGGGGGGACAGATACGCAGTATTTT. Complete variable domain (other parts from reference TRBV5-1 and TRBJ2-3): KAGVTQTPRYLIKTRGQQVTLSCSPISGHRSVSWYQQTPGQGLQFLFEYFSETQRNKGNFPGRFSGRQFSNSRSEMNVSTLELGDSALYLCASNTGGTDTQYFGPGTRLTVL.

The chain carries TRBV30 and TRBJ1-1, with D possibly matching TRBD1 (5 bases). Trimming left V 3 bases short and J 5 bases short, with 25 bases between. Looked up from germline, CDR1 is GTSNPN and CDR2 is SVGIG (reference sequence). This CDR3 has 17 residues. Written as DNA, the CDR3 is TGTGCCTGGAGGGGGGGTGGGGCACTGGGTGGTGGGACTGAAGCTTTCTTT. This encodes CAWRGGGALGGGTEAFF. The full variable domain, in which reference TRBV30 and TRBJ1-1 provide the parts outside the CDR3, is SQTIHQWPATLVQPVGSPLSLECTVEGTSNPNLYWYRQAAGRGLQLLFYSVGIGQISSEVPQNLSASRPQDRQFILSSKKLLLSDSGFYLCAWRGGGALGGGTEAFFGQGTRLTVV.

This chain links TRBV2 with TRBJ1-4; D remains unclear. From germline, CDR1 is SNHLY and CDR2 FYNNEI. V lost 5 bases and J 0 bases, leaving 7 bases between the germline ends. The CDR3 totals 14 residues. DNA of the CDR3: TGTGCCAGCAGTTTCCAGTCAACTAATGAAAAACTGTTTTTT. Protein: CASSFQSTNEKLFF.

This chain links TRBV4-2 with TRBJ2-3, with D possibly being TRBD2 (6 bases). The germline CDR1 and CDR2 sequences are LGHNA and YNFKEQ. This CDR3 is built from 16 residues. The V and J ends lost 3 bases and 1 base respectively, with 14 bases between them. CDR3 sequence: CASSQVGTPGTDTQYF. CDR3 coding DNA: TGTGCCAGCAGCCAGGTCGGGACTCCAGGCACAGATACGCAGTATTTT.

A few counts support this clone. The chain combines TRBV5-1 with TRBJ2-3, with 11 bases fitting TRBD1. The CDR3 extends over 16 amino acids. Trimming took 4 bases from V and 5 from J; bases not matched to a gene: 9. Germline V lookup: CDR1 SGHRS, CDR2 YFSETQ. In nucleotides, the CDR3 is TGCGCCAGCAGCGTGGGCGGGACAGGGGGAATAGATACGCAGTATTTT. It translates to CASSVGGTGGIDTQYF.

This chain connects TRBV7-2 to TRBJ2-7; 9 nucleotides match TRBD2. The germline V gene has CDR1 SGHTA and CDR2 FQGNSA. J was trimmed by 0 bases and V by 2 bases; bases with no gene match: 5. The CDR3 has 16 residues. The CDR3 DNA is TGTGCCAGCAGCTTATTTAGCGGGGGCAGCTCCTACGAGCAGTACTTC. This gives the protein CASSLFSGGSSYEQYF.

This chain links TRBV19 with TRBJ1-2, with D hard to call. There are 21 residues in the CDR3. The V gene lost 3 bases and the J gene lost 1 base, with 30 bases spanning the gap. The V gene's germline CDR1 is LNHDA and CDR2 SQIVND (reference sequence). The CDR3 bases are TGTGCCAGTAGTATTCCGCCTCAATCCTCGGCAGGAGGAACTCATAACTATGGCTACACCTTC. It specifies CASSIPPQSSAGGTHNYGYTF. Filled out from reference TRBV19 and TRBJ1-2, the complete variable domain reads DGGITQSPKYLFRKEGQNVTLSCEQNLNHDAMYWYRQDPGQGLRLIYYSQIVNDFQKGDIAEGYSVSREKKESFPLTVTSAQKNPTAFYLCASSIPPQSSAGGTHNYGYTFGSGTRLTVV.

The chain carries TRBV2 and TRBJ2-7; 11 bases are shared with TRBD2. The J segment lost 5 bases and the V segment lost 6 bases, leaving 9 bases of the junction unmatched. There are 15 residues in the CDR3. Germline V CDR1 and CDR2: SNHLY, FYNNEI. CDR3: CASSGIAGGPHEQYF. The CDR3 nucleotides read TGTGCCAGCAGCGGAATAGCGGGGGGGCCCCACGAGCAGTACTTC.

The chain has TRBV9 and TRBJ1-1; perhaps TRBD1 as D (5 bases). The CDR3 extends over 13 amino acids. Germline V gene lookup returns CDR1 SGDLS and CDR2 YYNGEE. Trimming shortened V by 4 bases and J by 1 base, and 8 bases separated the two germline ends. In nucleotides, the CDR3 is TGTGCCAGCAGCAACGGGGGGAACACTGAAGCTTTCTTT. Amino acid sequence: CASSNGGNTEAFF.

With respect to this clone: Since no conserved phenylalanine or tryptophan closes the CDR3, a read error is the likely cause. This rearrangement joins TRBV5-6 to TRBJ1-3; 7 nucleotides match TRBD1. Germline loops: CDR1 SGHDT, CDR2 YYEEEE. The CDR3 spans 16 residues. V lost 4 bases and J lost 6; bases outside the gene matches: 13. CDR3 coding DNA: TGTGCCAGCAGCCGGTTATGGGACAGTGTTGAAAACACCATATATTCT. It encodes CASSRLWDSVENTIYS.

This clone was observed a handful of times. The CDR3 nucleotides read TGTGCCAGCAGGGCAGACACTCCCGCGAACACTGAAGCTTTCTTT. Protein product: CASRADTPANTEAFF. The V call is TRBV6-5, the J call TRBJ1-1, with D unresolved. Trimming removed 6 bases from V and 1 base from J, with 15 bases in between. The CDR3 has 15 residues. The germline CDR1 and CDR2 sequences are MNHEY and SVGAGI.

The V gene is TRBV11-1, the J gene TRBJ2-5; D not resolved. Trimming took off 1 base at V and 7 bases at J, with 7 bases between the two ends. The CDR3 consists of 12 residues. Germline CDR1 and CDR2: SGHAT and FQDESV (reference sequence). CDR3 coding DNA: TGTGCCAGCAGCTTAGGTTCGGGGACCCAGTACTTC. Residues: CASSLGSGTQYF.

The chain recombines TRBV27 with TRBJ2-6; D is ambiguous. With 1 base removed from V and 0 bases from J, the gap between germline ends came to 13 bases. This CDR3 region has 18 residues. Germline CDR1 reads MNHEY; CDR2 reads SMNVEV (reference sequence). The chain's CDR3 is CASSLLVSPSSGANVLTF. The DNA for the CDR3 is TGTGCCAGCAGTTTATTGGTAAGCCCGAGCTCTGGGGCCAACGTCCTGACTTTC. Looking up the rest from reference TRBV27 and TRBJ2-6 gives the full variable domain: EAQVTQNPRYLITVTGKKLTVTCSQNMNHEYMSWYRQDPGLGLRQIYYSMNVEVTDKGDVPEGYKVSRKEKRNFPLILESPSPNQTSLYFCASSLLVSPSSGANVLTFGAGSRLTVL.